Below are 15 T cell receptor beta chains sequenced from a single sample in a study of shared clonotypes between healthy human individuals. The assay was immunoSEQ multiplex PCR, and TCRdb's table has in-frame clones only and misses some. The table lists hundreds of thousands of clones, roughly 96% of them singletons. Naive CD8 populations comprised CD45RO-negative cells positively selected for CCR7, excluding terminally differentiated effector memory CD45RA+ cells. Sequencing used naive CD8+ T cells sorted from blood. Receptors originate from a woman younger than 45 in good health.

For the CDR3, the DNA is TGTGCCAGCAGCCGAGGGGCTAGCGGCTGGAGGGAGCAGTACTTC. Translated: CASSRGASGWREQYF. The rearrangement links TRBV27 to TRBJ2-7; 7 positions match TRBD2. This CDR3 has 15 amino acids. CDR1 and CDR2 (germline): MNHEY, SMNVEV (reference sequence). The ends lost 6 bases at V and 7 bases at J; junction bases unmatched: 15.

The sample holds a few counts of this clone. The chain combines TRBV19 with TRBJ1-5, with 7 bases that match TRBD1. The germline V gene encodes CDR1 LNHDA and CDR2 SQIVND (reference sequence). The CDR3 covers 15 residues. The J segment lost 9 bases and the V segment lost 5 bases, leaving 13 bases of the junction unmatched. The CDR3, as DNA: TGTGCCAGTAGTTCCTGGACAGGAGGATTTCCGCCCCAGCATTTT. Translation gives CASSSWTGGFPPQHF.

This rearrangement joins TRBV9 to TRBJ2-6; D gene uncertain. Looked up from germline, CDR1 is SGDLS and CDR2 is YYNGEE. V lost 3 bases, J lost 0 bases, and 16 bases lay in between. The CDR3 spans 18 residues. The CDR3 loop reads CASSDGSPRSSGANVLTF. Written as DNA, the CDR3 is TGTGCCAGCAGCGACGGGTCTCCGAGGAGCTCTGGGGCCAACGTCCTGACTTTC.

The chain recombines TRBV7-6 with TRBJ1-3; D unresolved. CDR3 length: 16 residues. Per the germline V gene, CDR1 is SGHVS and CDR2 is FNYEAQ. The V gene lost 1 base and the J gene lost 0 bases, with 10 bases spanning the gap. The chain's CDR3 is CASSLELEFSGNTIYF. In DNA form, the CDR3 reads TGTGCCAGCAGCTTAGAGCTAGAGTTCTCTGGAAACACCATATATTTT.

The chain has TRBV7-7 and TRBJ1-4; 8 bases align to TRBD1. This CDR3 is 15 amino acids long. Germline CDR1 and CDR2: SSHAT and FNYEAQ (reference sequence). V lost 4 bases to trimming and J lost 4 bases; unmatched junction nucleotides: 5. In DNA form, the CDR3 reads TGTGCCAGCAGCTCCTCGACAGGGGTTAATGAAAAACTGTTTTTT. It is translated as CASSSSTGVNEKLFF.

As regards this clone: Other DNA sequences from this sample encode an identical CDR3 as well. The DNA of the CDR3 is TGTGCCAGCAGTGAAGGGACAGGCTACACCGGGGAGCTGTTTTTT. Protein: CASSEGTGYTGELFF. This chain uses TRBV6-1 with TRBJ2-2; 7 nucleotides agree with TRBD1. Germline V CDR1 and CDR2: MNHNS, SASEGT. J lost 3 bases, V lost 1 base, and 2 bases had no gene match. The CDR3 covers 15 residues.

J is TRBJ1-1 and V is TRBV5-4; D remains ambiguous. Germline CDR1 SGHNT, CDR2 YYREEE (reference sequence). CDR3 length: 12 residues. Trimming shortened V by 0 bases and J by 8 bases, and 8 bases separated the two germline ends. CDR3 bases: TGTGCCAGCAGCTTGGCCAACGGAGAAGCTTTCTTT. The encoded protein is CASSLANGEAFF. The full variable domain, rest sourced from reference TRBV5-4 and TRBJ1-1, is ETGVTQSPTHLIKTRGQQVTLRCSSQSGHNTVSWYQQALGQGPQFIFQYYREEENGRGNFPPRFSGLQFPNYSSELNVNALELDDSALYLCASSLANGEAFFGQGTRLTVV.

V is TRBV10-1 and J is TRBJ2-3; TRBD1 agrees at 7 bases. CDR3 length: 13 amino acids. The trim removed 3 bases at V and 6 bases at J, leaving 3 bases unmatched. Germline V lookup: CDR1 WNHNN, CDR2 SYGVQD (reference sequence). This CDR3 reads CASSDTRGDTQYF. The CDR3 coding sequence is TGCGCCAGCAGTGACACCAGGGGGGATACGCAGTATTTT.

The chain has TRBV29-1 and TRBJ2-5, with D uncertain. Trimming removed 3 bases at V and 5 bases at J, with 4 bases between. The CDR3 is 10 amino acids. CDR1 SQVTM and CDR2 ANQGSEA come from the germline V gene. CDR3 protein: CSVDLETQYF. CDR3 sequence (DNA): TGCAGCGTTGATCTGGAGACCCAGTACTTC.

The genes are TRBV30 and TRBJ2-5, with a possible D match to TRBD2 (5 bases). The closer fit of TRBJ2-7 to the DNA end suggests the J call may be wrong. The CDR3 is made up of 13 amino acids. Per germline, CDR1 GTSNPN and CDR2 SVGIG (reference sequence). DNA of the CDR3: TGTGCCTGGAGGAACCCGGGAATGTACGAGCAGTACTTC. It translates to CAWRNPGMYEQYF.

The J gene is TRBJ1-4, the V gene TRBV7-9; unclear D gene. The germline CDR1 and CDR2 sequences are SEHNR and FQNEAQ (reference sequence). V was shortened by 4 bases and J by 0 bases, with 12 bases between the two germline ends. CDR3 length equals 16 residues. The CDR3 protein is CASSSTEQSTNEKLFF. The CDR3 DNA follows: TGTGCCAGCAGCTCAACAGAGCAATCAACTAATGAAAAACTGTTTTTT.

The chain is built from TRBV5-1 and TRBJ1-1, with a possible D match to TRBD1 (5 bases). V lost 4 bases and J lost 7, with 17 bases in between. The CDR3 extends over 14 amino acids. From germline, CDR1 is SGHRS and CDR2 YFSETQ. The CDR3 here is CASSQPTVRGEAFF. The CDR3 coding sequence is TGCGCCAGCAGCCAACCGACAGTCAGAGGTGAAGCTTTCTTT.

The chain employs TRBV11-2 and TRBJ1-4; a possible D gene is TRBD1 (5 bases). The CDR3 extends over 17 amino acids. Trimming took off 5 bases at V and 3 bases at J, with 19 bases between the two ends. The germline V gene has CDR1 SGHAT and CDR2 FQNNGV. The CDR3 DNA is TGTGCCAGCAGCCCCCGGGGGGGTCTCGTCGCTAATGAAAAACTGTTTTTT. Translated: CASSPRGGLVANEKLFF.

The V gene is TRBV4-1, the J gene TRBJ2-1; 12 bases are shared with TRBD2. V lost 2 bases and J lost 10; bases outside the gene matches: 3. This CDR3 spans 14 amino acids. Germline assignment: CDR1 MGHRA and CDR2 YSYEKL. CDR3 DNA sequence: TGCGCCAGCAGCCAAATAGGGACTAGCGGGGAGCAGTTCTTC. This codes for CASSQIGTSGEQFF.

V and J are TRBV4-1 and TRBJ1-2; no reliable D call. The CDR3 runs 15 residues. CDR1 is MGHRA and CDR2 is YSYEKL in the germline V gene. V lost 3 bases and J 1 base, leaving 12 bases between the germline ends. The CDR3 nucleotides read TGCGCCAGCAGCCATGGCCCACAAGTTAACTATGGCTACACCTTC. This gives the protein CASSHGPQVNYGYTF.